This entry describes one T cell receptor beta chain. The sample holds other DNA sequences that translate to the same CDR3. The data stem from a study of blood T cell repertoires in COVID-19. The CDR3 consists of 15 residues. Trimming cost V 3 bases and J 0 bases, with 9 bases left between them. The germline V gene has CDR1 LNHDA and CDR2 SQIVND (reference sequence). The assay was immunoSEQ multiplex PCR, and TCRdb's table has in-frame clones only and misses some. The sample lists around 300,000 clones; around 90% were seen once. The rearrangement joins TRBV19 to TRBJ1-5; D is undetermined. The sequenced material came from PBMCs or T cells enriched from blood (not recorded which). The TCR was taken from a woman in her 40s who had recovered from COVID-19. Here the CDR3 DNA reads TGTGCCAGTAGTATTTCAGGATATAGCAATCAGCCCCAGCATTTT. Its translation: CASSISGYSNQPQHF.